Given below is one TCR beta chain in context. Its antigen is unknown. The repertoire was sequenced with immunoSEQ multiplex PCR; TCRdb's copy has only in-frame clones and lacks some. Among about 100,000 clones listed, roughly 85% were seen once. The sample belongs to a study of T cell responses to AZD1222 COVID-19 vaccine. Study-level results: In a largely white British group with more females than males, clonal diversity was possibly underestimated. At 160-218 and 743-854, vaccine-associated CD4 TCRs were dominant, and they spanned spike. Repertoire sampling was restricted to post-peak T cell response timepoints. At study baseline, merely five or six AZD1222 recipients were seropositive.

CDR3 length: 16 residues. J lost 4 bases, V lost 2 bases, and 10 bases had no gene match. Germline V CDR1 and CDR2: SGDLS, YYNGEE. This chain joins TRBV9 and TRBJ2-5, with TRBD2 identical over 8 bases. The receptor was derived from an adult in good health. Specimen: peripheral blood, collected on day 0 of AZD1222 vaccination. The CDR3 region is CASSVRPAGGGETQYF. DNA for the CDR3: TGTGCCAGCAGCGTCCGCCCTGCGGGAGGAGGAGAGACCCAGTACTTC.